These 9 T cell receptor beta chains came from one sample sequenced in a study of blood T cell repertoires in COVID-19. The repertoire was sequenced with immunoSEQ multiplex PCR; TCRdb's copy has only in-frame clones and lacks some. The table shows approximately 230,000 clones, with roughly 80% occurring only once. Sequencing used peripheral blood. The receptors come from a man of 80 years or more with acute or convalescent COVID-19.

This chain links TRBV6-5 with TRBJ1-2; 10 positions match TRBD1. J was trimmed by 6 bases and V by 6 bases; bases with no gene match: 7. The germline CDR1 and CDR2 sequences are MNHEY and SVGAGI. This CDR3 region has 14 residues. The CDR3 bases are TGTGCCAGCAGGGCCGGGACAGGGGTCAATGGCTACACCTTC. It specifies CASRAGTGVNGYTF.

The CDR3 protein is CASSEAGQGLSPQHF. The DNA for the CDR3 is TGTGCCAGCAGTGAAGCGGGGCAGGGCCTTTCGCCCCAGCATTTT. This rearrangement joins TRBV6-1 to TRBJ1-5, with D maybe TRBD1 (5 bases). The ends were cut back, 0 bases at V and 9 bases at J, with 15 bases in the middle. Per germline, CDR1 MNHNS and CDR2 SASEGT. The CDR3 consists of 15 residues.

V usage is TRBV5-1 and J usage is TRBJ2-1, with 10 bases matching TRBD2. CDR3 size: 15 residues. Per the germline V gene, CDR1 is SGHRS and CDR2 is YFSETQ. V trimming: 2 bases; J trimming: 7 bases; junction bases outside the gene matches: 6. In DNA, the CDR3 is TGCGCCAGCAGCTTCACTAGCGGGGTCGTGAATGAGCAGTTCTTC. This gives the protein CASSFTSGVVNEQFF.

The J gene is TRBJ2-3, the V gene TRBV2; 11 bases align to TRBD2. After removal of 7 bases from V and 6 bases from J, the junction contained 15 bases not matched to a gene. This CDR3 is built from 17 residues. Germline loops: CDR1 SNHLY, CDR2 FYNNEI. CDR3 nucleotides: TGTGCCAGCAAGGGTAGCGTTAGCGGGAGGGCCTATGATACGCAGTATTTT. Residues: CASKGSVSGRAYDTQYF. Together with reference TRBV2 and TRBJ2-3, the CDR3 gives the full variable domain: EPEVTQTPSHQVTQMGQEVILRCVPISNHLYFYWYRQILGQKVEFLVSFYNNEISEKSEIFDDQFSVERPDGSNFTLKIRSTKLEDSAMYFCASKGSVSGRAYDTQYFGPGTRLTVL.

V usage is TRBV7-9 and J usage is TRBJ2-3; 7 positions agree with TRBD2. The ends lost 4 bases at V and 5 bases at J; junction bases unmatched: 15. The CDR3 consists of 17 residues. The germline V gene has CDR1 SEHNR and CDR2 FQNEAQ (reference sequence). CDR3 sequence: CASSSRQGLSPIDTQYF. The CDR3, as DNA: TGTGCCAGCAGCTCCCGTCAGGGACTATCACCGATAGATACGCAGTATTTT.

This clone was seen once. The CDR3 is CASSLTGRSEAFF. The CDR3 nucleotides read TGTGCCAGCAGTTTAACAGGACGGTCTGAAGCTTTCTTT. This rearrangement joins TRBV28 to TRBJ1-1; D might be TRBD1 (5 bases). Germline CDR1 MDHEN, CDR2 SYDVKM. The CDR3 extends over 13 amino acids. V was clipped by 2 bases and J by 6 bases, with 10 bases between them.

The rearrangement joins TRBV18 to TRBJ1-5; 9 positions match TRBD1. Trimming removed 2 bases from V and 3 bases from J; junction bases left unmatched: 5. The CDR3 covers 16 residues. Germline assignment: CDR1 KGHSH and CDR2 LQKENI. CDR3 in amino acids: CASSPSRTGVNQPQHF. CDR3 nucleotides: TGTGCCAGCTCACCAAGCCGGACAGGGGTCAATCAGCCCCAGCATTTT.

This clone was seen only a few times. The V call is TRBV28, the J call TRBJ2-3, with D hard to call. Looked up from germline, CDR1 is MDHEN and CDR2 is SYDVKM. The CDR3 extends over 16 amino acids. V lost 3 bases, J lost 0 bases, and 13 bases lay in between. CDR3 in amino acids: CASSFPYSRSTDTQYF. CDR3 DNA sequence: TGTGCCAGCAGTTTCCCTTATAGCAGAAGCACAGATACGCAGTATTTT.

This sequence joins TRBV18 and TRBJ1-5; 10 nucleotides align to TRBD1. Unmatched junction bases numbered 12, after V lost 6 bases and J lost 4 bases. Germline CDR1 is KGHSH and CDR2 is LQKENI. CDR3 length: 17 residues. The CDR3 loop is CASSPDRGVTGNQPQHF. For the CDR3, the DNA is TGTGCCAGCTCGCCGGACAGGGGGGTAACGGGAAATCAGCCCCAGCATTTT. The full variable domain, completed using reference TRBV18 and TRBJ1-5, is NAGVMQNPRHLVRRRGQEARLRCSPMKGHSHVYWYRQLPEEGLKFMVYLQKENIIDESGMPKERFSAEFPKEGPSILRIQQVVRGDSAAYFCASSPDRGVTGNQPQHFGDGTRLSIL.